This record concerns one T cell receptor (beta chain) sequence. Its cognate antigen is unknown. The study sampled blood at baseline, cycle 4 day 1, and cycle 7 day 1. Data came from immunoSEQ multiplex PCR; TCRdb stores just in-frame clones and leaves some out. In the table there are several thousand clones, approximately 77% of which are singletons. In germline, CDR1 is MNHNS, CDR2 SASEGT. The CDR3 runs 14 residues. The germline V and J ends were trimmed by 4 bases and 1 base, with 10 bases remaining between them. The data were taken from a study of OX40 agonist ivuxolimab in advanced cancers. About the study: The treatment was a fully human IgG2 OX40 agonist, ivuxolimab. Treatment received earlier with anti-PD-1, anti-PD-L1 or anti-CTLA-4 agents was allowed, and over 30% had some. Findings and caveats of the study: At doses 0.1 to 3.0 mg/kg, CD4+ and CD8+ clones expanded.

This TCR came from an adult with an advanced solid tumor such as melanoma, head and neck, liver or kidney cancer. The sequences come from CD4+ or CD8+ T cells sorted from blood, collected in a trial of the OX40 agonist ivuxolimab. The chain carries TRBV6-1 and TRBJ1-1; D is ambiguous. The CDR3 DNA reads TGTGCCAGCAGTGGTGACATCACGAACACTGAAGCTTTCTTT. Residues: CASSGDITNTEAFF.